A selection of T cell receptor beta chains follows, all from one sample in a study of cytomegalovirus exposure and HLA in healthy donors. Measured with immunoSEQ multiplex PCR; TCRdb has only the in-frame clones, and not every one. The sample holds 90,000 to 120,000 clones, more than 75% seen once. The sequenced material came from PBMCs. These receptors were obtained from a woman aged 40-49 years in good health and CMV-seronegative. Each CDR3 is given with its conserved first and last residue. Each record gives: J gene, V gene, CDR3 protein.

TRBJ1-4 | TRBV27 | CASSSGLGGEKLFF
TRBJ1-1 | TRBV5-4 | CASSLDGGTEAFF
TRBJ2-5 | TRBV7-9 | CASTAAAGGETQYF
TRBJ1-1 | TRBV7-2 | CASSLRTGPNTEAFF
TRBJ2-3 | TRBV15 | CATSPHGMVAGETQYF
TRBJ2-3 | TRBV15 | CATSRGVQGPDTQYF
TRBJ1-5 | TRBV15 | CATSRDMQGVQPQHF
TRBJ2-1 | TRBV6-5 | CASSYSGLSFF
TRBJ2-1 | TRBV11-2 | CASSLGGFNEQFF
TRBJ2-5 | TRBV10-2 | CATLPGLRETQYF
TRBJ2-7 | TRBV9 | CASSALAGGTYEQYF
TRBJ2-1 | TRBV4-2 | CASSPFSNEQFF
TRBJ2-1 | TRBV5-6 | CASSSGTLLWDEQFF
TRBJ1-1 | TRBV28 | CASSLLPTRQLPSSFF
. | TRBV28 | CASSSGGRGVYEQYF
TRBJ1-2 | TRBV13 | CASSLGQGNGGYTF
TRBJ1-5 | TRBV9 | CASSVGPGVSQPQHF
TRBJ2-1 | TRBV18 | CASSPPQGYEQFF
TRBJ2-5 | TRBV9 | CASSSRETQYF
TRBJ1-2 | TRBV28 | CASSFSSDYGYTF
TRBJ2-1 | TRBV27 | CASSLSPEGYEQFF
TRBJ2-7 | TRBV28 | CASSITGTGAYEQYF
TRBJ1-5 | TRBV19 | CASSYRILDQPQHF
TRBJ1-6 | TRBV27 | CASSLGQGINSPLHF
TRBJ1-2 | TRBV18 | CASSPIRTGNGYTF
TRBJ2-7 | TRBV27 | CASSLVAGGGSAYEQYF
TRBJ2-6 | TRBV2 | CASSELGGRTAGANVLTF
. | TRBV13 | CASSHSDRGIENYEQYF
TRBJ2-4 | TRBV7-9 | CASSFSGQPAKNIQYF
TRBJ2-7 | TRBV6-1 | CASGGLRNEQYF
TRBJ1-3 | TRBV5-4 | CASSQGNTIYF
TRBJ2-1 | TRBV5-6 | CASSWDRGRTYNEQFF
TRBJ1-4 | TRBV5-4 | CASSQGQYNEKLFF
. | TRBV7-9 | CASSLRDSAYEQYF
TRBJ1-2 | TRBV7-9 | CASRPPGEWGYTF
TRBJ1-5 | TRBV28 | CAIQLRGAASNQPQHF
TRBJ2-1 | TRBV10-3 | CAISGAGNEQFF
TRBJ2-7 | TRBV18 | CASSPPSRDSYEQYF
TRBJ2-1 | TRBV5-4 | CASSPVIGAGASYNEQFF
TRBJ2-3 | TRBV4-3 | CASSQSTSGSSDTQYF
TRBJ1-1 | TRBV7-9 | CASSLAQKNTEAFF
TRBJ2-3 | TRBV5-5 | CASSSAGGLMGTQYF
TRBJ2-2 | TRBV28 | CASMSGAGGELFF
TRBJ1-2 | TRBV6-5 | CASSYSGGVTYGYTF
TRBJ2-7 | TRBV20-1 | CSAEDYEQYF
TRBJ1-1 | TRBV7-8 | CASSPLDRGTEAFF
TRBJ2-3 | TRBV27 | CASSLHPWDGLASTDTQYF
TRBJ2-7 | TRBV4-1 | CASSQVHSPQGYEQYF
TRBJ1-2 | TRBV11-1 | CASSRAGGRTIDYGYTF
TRBJ2-5 | TRBV11-2 | CASSFPGGETQYF
TRBJ2-7 | TRBV29-1 | CSVEEGDRGAYEQYF
TRBJ2-2 | TRBV7-3 | CASSSPGAGELFF
TRBJ2-2 | TRBV7-3 | CASSSGRSAGELFF
TRBJ2-7 | TRBV13 | CASSPWASGSYEQYF
TRBJ1-1 | TRBV29-1 | CSVHDWIMNTEAFF
TRBJ2-2 | TRBV4-3 | CASSQDRGIGELFF
TRBJ1-5 | TRBV10-3 | CATRWTLGSNQPQHF